Presented here are 9 T cell receptor beta chains from one specimen sequenced in a study of blood T cells in healthy people across ages. A J-beta primer mix and a sample-barcoded 5' primer were used in a second PCR of roughly 6 to 11 cycles. TCRdb recomputed calls from the 5' RACE reads with MiXCR, one row per CDR3 protein. This table holds about 1.6 million distinct CDR3 sequences, 30% to 35% found once. The sample was blood. These receptors originate from a woman in her twenties or thirties in good health.

Only one count was recorded for this clonotype. The chain recombines TRBV6-1 with TRBJ1-2; D unresolved. Trimming took off 6 bases at V and 8 bases at J, with 16 bases between the two ends. Germline V CDR1 and CDR2: MNHNS, SASEGT. CDR3 size: 13 residues. The CDR3 DNA sequence: TGTGCCAGCAGAACGAGTGGGGTTGGCGGCTACACCTTC. This translates into CASRTSGVGGYTF.

This clonotype was observed at least ten times. A read error may account for a junction end that differs from germline. This chain links TRBV5-1 with TRBJ2-7; no definite D call. The CDR3 totals 13 residues. Germline V lookup: CDR1 SGHRS, CDR2 YFSETQ. CDR3 sequence: CASSLESTYEQYF. CDR3 nucleotides: TGTGCCAGCAGCTTAGAAAGTACCTACGAGCAGTACTTC. Supplemented by reference TRBV5-1 and TRBJ2-7, the full variable domain reads KAGVTQTPRYLIKTRGQQVTLSCSPISGHRSVSWYQQTPGQGLQFLFEYFSETQRNKGNFPGRFSGRQFSNSRSEMNVSTLELGDSALYLCASSLESTYEQYFGPGTRLTVT.

The rearrangement links TRBV7-2 to TRBJ1-2, with D possibly TRBD1 on 6 matching bases. Trimming shortened V by 4 bases and J by 3 bases, and 15 bases separated the two germline ends. Germline loops: CDR1 SGHTA, CDR2 FQGNSA. The CDR3 has 15 residues. This chain's CDR3 is CASSSPGRGDYGYTF. In DNA form, the CDR3 reads TGTGCCAGCAGCTCCCCCGGCAGGGGTGACTATGGCTACACCTTC.

This clonotype was detected many times. The gene calls are TRBV4-2 and TRBJ2-1; D is possibly TRBD1 or TRBD2 (6 bases each). Trimming stripped 4 bases from V and 4 bases from J, with 8 bases between. Germline CDR1 LGHNA, CDR2 YNFKEQ. The CDR3 consists of 13 residues. DNA of the CDR3: TGTGCCAGCAGCCGGGGGGCTTACAATGAGCAGTTCTTC. Translation gives CASSRGAYNEQFF.

This chain links TRBV5-1 with TRBJ2-7; 10 positions match TRBD1. This CDR3 has 15 residues. The ends lost 4 bases at V and 4 bases at J; junction bases unmatched: 8. Germline V gene lookup returns CDR1 SGHRS and CDR2 YFSETQ. CDR3 amino acids: CASSPRGTGVYEQYF. CDR3 sequence (DNA): TGCGCCAGCAGCCCGCGCGGGACAGGGGTATACGAGCAGTACTTC.

The J gene is TRBJ2-2, the V gene TRBV28; TRBD2 matches at 14 bases. CDR1 is MDHEN and CDR2 is SYDVKM in the germline V gene. CDR3 length equals 17 residues. V gave up 5 bases and J gave up 1 base; unmatched junction bases: 3. CDR3 sequence: CASSQGLAGGNTGELFF. CDR3 sequence (DNA): TGTGCCAGCAGTCAAGGACTAGCGGGAGGGAACACCGGGGAGCTGTTTTTT.

The V call is TRBV9, the J call TRBJ2-5, with 7 bases matching TRBD2. The germline V gene encodes CDR1 SGDLS and CDR2 YYNGEE. The length of the CDR3 is 16 residues. J gave up 4 bases and V 0 bases, and 9 bases lay outside the gene matches. CDR3 nucleotide sequence: TGTGCCAGCAGCGTAGCCCCAGCGGGAACGATAGAGACCCAGTACTTC. Protein product: CASSVAPAGTIETQYF.

The chain recombines TRBV28 with TRBJ2-1; D might be TRBD2 (6 bases). The germline CDR1 and CDR2 sequences are MDHEN and SYDVKM. Trimming stripped 5 bases from V and 10 bases from J, with 18 bases between. The CDR3 consists of 14 residues. The CDR3 nucleotides are TGTGCCAGCAGTAGGTCGGGGGTTCTCTACGAGCAGTTCTTC. It yields the protein CASSRSGVLYEQFF.

This clonotype was found once. The V and J genes are TRBV6-1 and TRBJ1-1, with D unresolved. CDR1 and CDR2 from the germline V gene are MNHNS and SASEGT. Trimming removed 4 bases from V and 3 bases from J, with 6 bases in between. CDR3 length: 12 amino acids. Here the CDR3 reads CASSVSHTEAFF. For the CDR3, the DNA is TGTGCCAGCAGTGTGTCCCACACTGAAGCTTTCTTT.